A selection of T cell receptor beta chains follows, all from one sample in a study of vaccination and CD4 T cells after COVID-19. These receptors' targets are unknown. TCRdb used MiXCR to reprocess the PCR reads, holding one entry per CDR3 protein. The table shows approximately 15,000 distinct CDR3 sequences, with 53% occurring only once. Sequencing was carried out using CD4+ T cells from blood, cultured in vitro. These TCRs come from a human donor who had recovered from COVID-19. The CDR3 runs from the conserved cysteine through the conserved F or W.

v_call cdr3_aa
TRBV20-1 CSANRGATFLGNQPQHF
TRBV28 CASSSAGTGGLYSGNTIYF
TRBV21-1 CASSKANRVDGYTF
TRBV15 CATSRVNTEAFF
TRBV25-1 CASSRIAGDTGELFF
TRBV28 CASSFPRGSSTDTQYF
TRBV6-6 CASSVGGWMRGANVLTF
TRBV2 CASRTVGQGKNTEAFF
TRBV10-3 CALGPAGGDEQFF
TRBV20-1 CSARGTNYGYTF
TRBV10-3 CAINEASGGKETQYF
TRBV6-1 CASRTGGTDTQYF
TRBV7-2 CASSFTGNEQYF
TRBV7-2 CASSYRHNGLNEQFF
TRBV11-2 CASSLVGGQGLLAKNIQYF
TRBV2 CALPRDRDAYEQYF
TRBV20-1 CNIDRGNGYTF
TRBV28 CASSLRPKVYEQYF
TRBV29-1 CSVDRDVDGYTF
TRBV27 CASSWRGESGNTIYF
TRBV25-1 CASSPSGTGTDTQYF
TRBV19 CASSMRQQVTEAFF
TRBV2 CASNAQGSHEAFF
TRBV6-1 CASRDGTSGPTRGNTQYF
TRBV2 CASSDSSGYSNQPQHF
TRBV2 CASSEPQGISGRAFF
TRBV11-3 CASSSVGDTQYF
TRBV28 CASTPQKGTEAFF
TRBV5-1 CASSPDRVGEQFF
TRBV20-1 CSARDARGGNTEAFF
TRBV7-9 CASSLQSEAFF
TRBV7-9 CASSWRGPDTQYF
TRBV27 CATVTVAFF
TRBV7-9 CASSLPGTVDSNQPQHF
TRBV5-1 CASSSGQPNTEAFF
TRBV24-1 CATSDFRGGKTEAFF
TRBV27 CASSLSVPSYEQYF
TRBV7-2 CASSLAGGLLYEQYF
TRBV27 CASSQGGSGNTIYF
TRBV28 CASSSPGLAGTDTQYF
TRBV24-1 CATGHATNTGELFF
TRBV10-2 CASISTVANTGELFF
TRBV29-1 CSVLGGGTDTQYF
TRBV4-1 CASSRTGGNTGELFF
TRBV6-2/TRBV6-3 CASSNLGRGNTGELFF
TRBV6-2/TRBV6-3 CASSYGGRVGEQYF
TRBV24-1 CATSERTIGRINEQFF
TRBV28 CASRRSSYEQYF
TRBV28 CASKGGALPQPQHF
TRBV7-9 CASSPRRGVGGYEQYF
TRBV20-1 CSARVGVEQYF
TRBV20-1 CSARDSRGLEKLFF
TRBV29-1 CSVEETQYF